A single sample gave rise to the 27 T cell receptor beta chains below, sequenced in a study of T cell responses to AZD1222 COVID-19 vaccine. Clones were sequenced by immunoSEQ multiplex PCR, and TCRdb holds only the in-frame ones, with some missing. The data contain more than 120,000 clones, more than 70% of them seen just once; the ten biggest clones take up about 5.4%. The sequencing used peripheral blood, collected 28 days after the second AZD1222 dose. The receptor set was obtained from an adult who received the AZD1222 COVID-19 vaccine.

The gene calls are TRBV7-8 and TRBJ2-7; a weak D match, TRBD2 (5 bases). CDR1 SGHVS and CDR2 FQNEAQ come from the germline V gene. V shed 4 bases and J shed 3 bases, with 22 bases lying between them. The CDR3 sequence is 17 residues long. The DNA of the CDR3 is TGTGCCAGCAGCTCCTGGACTGACCAGCTTATATTCTACGAGCAGTACTTC. It is translated as CASSSWTDQLIFYEQYF.

By share of the sample, this clone is medium-sized. The chain combines TRBV10-3 with TRBJ2-1; 10 bases match TRBD2. Germline V lookup: CDR1 ENHRY, CDR2 SYGVKD. J was trimmed by 3 bases and V by 10 bases; bases with no gene match: 9. The length of the CDR3 is 15 residues. The CDR3 sequence: CATRAGGPIYNEQFF. Here the CDR3 DNA reads TGTGCCACCAGAGCGGGAGGGCCGATCTACAATGAGCAGTTCTTC.

This clone was detected once. The J gene is TRBJ1-2, the V gene TRBV5-6, with a tentative D call TRBD1 (6 bases). V was clipped by 4 bases and J by 2 bases, with 15 bases between them. This CDR3 is built from 15 residues. CDR1 and CDR2 from the germline V gene are SGHDT and YYEEEE. Written as DNA, the CDR3 is TGTGCCAGCAGCCCGGGGCCTGGGGGCAACTATGGCTACACCTTC. The encoded protein is CASSPGPGGNYGYTF.

The rearrangement uses TRBV30 and TRBJ1-2; no clear D. The CDR3 runs to 12 residues. Germline values: CDR1 GTSNPN, CDR2 SVGIG (reference sequence). Between the trimmed V and J ends, which lost 0 bases and 6 bases, there was a span of 8 bases. The CDR3 DNA is TGTGCCTGGAGTGTACACGGAGATGGCTACACCTTC. It is translated as CAWSVHGDGYTF.

The chain joins TRBV7-9 to TRBJ2-7; no definite D call. V shed 3 bases and J shed 1 base, with 7 bases lying between them. Germline V CDR1 and CDR2: SEHNR, FQNEAQ (reference sequence). The CDR3 totals 13 residues. In nucleotides, the CDR3 is TGTGCCAGCAGCTTTCCATCTTCCTACGAGCAGTACTTC. Amino acid sequence: CASSFPSSYEQYF.

The V call is TRBV9, the J call TRBJ2-7; 7 bases match TRBD2. The CDR3 has 14 amino acids. Looked up from germline, CDR1 is SGDLS and CDR2 is YYNGEE. With 0 bases clipped from V and 6 bases from J, the junction kept 6 bases outside the gene matches. The DNA of the CDR3 is TGTGCCAGCAGCGTAGGGGGGGGATCCGCCGAGCAGTACTTC. It encodes CASSVGGGSAEQYF.

V gene TRBV4-2 combines with J gene TRBJ2-7; the D is unclear. The germline gives CDR1 LGHNA, CDR2 YNFKEQ. The CDR3 length is 14 residues. V dropped 0 bases and J dropped 1 base, with 7 bases sitting between them. CDR3 sequence (DNA): TGTGCCAGCAGCCAAGATGCGGAGTCCTACGAGCAGTACTTC. Encoded protein: CASSQDAESYEQYF.

Points on this clone: Other DNA sequences in this sample translate to the same CDR3. The chain links TRBV7-2 to TRBJ2-1; 15 bases agree with TRBD2. This CDR3 spans 19 amino acids. Germline trimming cut 5 bases from V and 0 bases from J; bases unmatched to any gene: 8. Germline V CDR1 and CDR2: SGHTA, FQGNSA. CDR3 protein: CASSGGLAGGWDSYNEQFF. The CDR3 DNA is TGTGCCAGCAGCGGGGGACTAGCGGGGGGCTGGGACTCCTACAATGAGCAGTTCTTC.

This chain connects TRBV5-6 to TRBJ2-2; 8 bases match TRBD1. Germline CDR1 SGHDT, CDR2 YYEEEE. V shed 4 bases, J shed 5 bases, and the junction held 7 bases outside the gene matches. CDR3 length equals 15 residues. The CDR3 bases are TGTGCCAGCAGCACACCGACAGGGGTGACCGGGGAGCTGTTTTTT. Residues: CASSTPTGVTGELFF.

This chain links TRBV30 with TRBJ2-3, with 9 bases that match TRBD2. In germline, CDR1 is GTSNPN, CDR2 SVGIG (reference sequence). V was pared by 4 bases and J by 6 bases, with 8 bases of the junction left unmatched. This CDR3 comprises 14 residues. CDR3 coding DNA: TGTGCCTGGAAGCGGGAGGATCAAGCCGATACGCAGTATTTT. It is translated as CAWKREDQADTQYF.

The chain couples TRBV30 to TRBJ1-3, with D perhaps matching TRBD1 (5 bases). The V end lost 5 bases, the J end lost 0 bases, and 11 bases lay between the germline ends. The V gene's germline CDR1 is GTSNPN and CDR2 SVGIG (reference sequence). The CDR3 totals 14 residues. The CDR3 sequence: CAWESGFSGNTIYF. CDR3 DNA: TGTGCCTGGGAATCAGGGTTCTCTGGAAACACCATATATTTT.

In DNA form, the CDR3 reads TGTGCCAGCAGCCCCGACGGTTATAATTCACCCCTCCACTTT. This translates into CASSPDGYNSPLHF. The V and J genes are TRBV7-9 and TRBJ1-6, with D unresolved. The CDR3 is 14 amino acids. V was trimmed by 5 bases and J by 4 bases, leaving 9 bases between them. Germline values: CDR1 SEHNR, CDR2 FQNEAQ (reference sequence).

This rearrangement joins TRBV6-5 to TRBJ1-1, with 8 bases fitting TRBD1. The trim removed 0 bases at V and 4 bases at J, leaving 4 bases unmatched. The CDR3 has 15 amino acids. Germline CDR1 and CDR2: MNHEY and SVGAGI. The chain's CDR3 is CASSYSLQGGTEAFF. CDR3 DNA: TGTGCCAGCAGTTACTCGTTACAGGGGGGCACTGAAGCTTTCTTT.

The V call is TRBV2, the J call TRBJ1-6, with D hard to call. CDR1 SNHLY and CDR2 FYNNEI come from the germline V gene. The V gene lost 6 bases and the J gene lost 7 bases, with 16 bases spanning the gap. This CDR3 region has 15 residues. CDR3 amino acids: CASRLGSNENSPLHF. The CDR3 region has the DNA TGTGCCAGCAGATTGGGCTCAAACGAGAATTCACCCCTCCACTTT.

This chain uses TRBV29-1 with TRBJ1-4; tentative D call: TRBD1 (5 bases). Germline V lookup: CDR1 SQVTM, CDR2 ANQGSEA. V lost 4 bases, J lost 4 bases, and 16 bases lay in between. The CDR3 sequence is 15 residues long. DNA for the CDR3: TGCAGCGTTGGCAGGACTGCGGACATTAATGAAAAACTGTTTTTT. Translating gives CSVGRTADINEKLFF.

The chain uses TRBV7-9 and TRBJ2-7, with D possibly being TRBD2 (6 bases). The V and J ends lost 5 bases and 3 bases respectively, with 11 bases between them. Germline V CDR1 and CDR2: SEHNR, FQNEAQ (reference sequence). The CDR3 totals 13 residues. The CDR3 is CASSPLALYEQYF. The CDR3 nucleotides are TGTGCCAGCAGCCCGCTAGCGCTCTACGAGCAGTACTTC. The complete variable domain, with remaining parts taken from reference TRBV7-9 and TRBJ2-7, reads DTGVSQNPRHKITKRGQNVTFRCDPISEHNRLYWYRQTLGQGPEFLTYFQNEAQLEKSRLLSDRFSAERPKGSFSTLEIQRTEQGDSAMYLCASSPLALYEQYFGPGTRLTVT.

V usage is TRBV11-2 and J usage is TRBJ2-1, with 11 bases matching TRBD2. Germline CDR1 is SGHAT and CDR2 is FQNNGV. Unmatched junction bases numbered 3, after V lost 1 base and J lost 7 bases. The CDR3 has 15 residues. The CDR3 loop reads CASSLGTSGLNEQFF. The DNA of the CDR3 is TGTGCCAGCAGCTTAGGGACTAGCGGGTTAAATGAGCAGTTCTTC.

The V call is TRBV18, the J call TRBJ1-2; TRBD1 matches at 7 bases. V shed 3 bases and J 7 bases; nucleotides not matched to a gene: 5. CDR3 size: 13 residues. The germline V gene has CDR1 KGHSH and CDR2 LQKENI. This chain's CDR3 is CASSPRQGGGYTF. The CDR3 nucleotides read TGTGCCAGCTCACCGCGACAGGGTGGTGGCTACACCTTC. Complete variable domain (other parts from reference TRBV18 and TRBJ1-2): NAGVMQNPRHLVRRRGQEARLRCSPMKGHSHVYWYRQLPEEGLKFMVYLQKENIIDESGMPKERFSAEFPKEGPSILRIQQVVRGDSAAYFCASSPRQGGGYTFGSGTRLTVV.

Only a few counts were recorded for this clone. The rearrangement uses TRBV7-6 and TRBJ2-1, with D possibly TRBD2 on 6 matching bases. Germline-derived CDR1 and CDR2 are SGHVS and FNYEAQ. V was pared by 5 bases and J by 7 bases, with 18 bases between. The CDR3 covers 15 residues. CDR3 region: CASSPVVGGLNEQFF. In DNA, the CDR3 is TGTGCCAGCAGCCCCGTTGTGGGAGGCTTGAATGAGCAGTTCTTC.

The CDR3 reads CASGPGIGDGYTF. The CDR3 nucleotides are TGTGCCAGCGGACCCGGGATCGGCGACGGCTACACCTTC. The gene calls are TRBV7-9 and TRBJ1-2; D unresolved. Looked up from germline, CDR1 is SEHNR and CDR2 is FQNEAQ (reference sequence). V lost 8 bases and J 8 bases, leaving 18 bases between the germline ends. This CDR3 region has 13 residues.

This chain links TRBV7-2 with TRBJ2-7; D call uncertain. The length of the CDR3 is 14 residues. Trimming removed 2 bases at V and 2 bases at J, with 10 bases between. Germline loops: CDR1 SGHTA, CDR2 FQGNSA. This CDR3 is CASSLQVQTYEQYF. The CDR3 coding sequence is TGTGCCAGCAGCTTACAAGTACAGACCTACGAGCAGTACTTC.

This chain links TRBV30 with TRBJ2-7; 11 bases are a match to TRBD2. The CDR3 has 13 residues. V lost 4 bases to trimming and J lost 1 base; unmatched junction nucleotides: 0. CDR1 and CDR2 from the germline V gene are GTSNPN and SVGIG (reference sequence). CDR3: CAWTSGGSYEQYF. CDR3 nucleotide sequence: TGTGCCTGGACTAGCGGGGGGTCCTACGAGCAGTACTTC.

In nucleotides, the CDR3 is TGTGCCAGCGTGGAAGGCAGTCGTGGGGCCAACGTCCTGACTTTC. It specifies CASVEGSRGANVLTF. The rearrangement uses TRBV28 and TRBJ2-6; no definite D call. The CDR3 is made up of 15 amino acids. The germline V gene encodes CDR1 MDHEN and CDR2 SYDVKM. Trimming removed 8 bases at V and 3 bases at J, with 14 bases between.

The chain carries TRBV4-2 and TRBJ2-7; D is unresolved. CDR3 size: 16 residues. Germline V gene lookup returns CDR1 LGHNA and CDR2 YNFKEQ. Trimming removed 0 bases from V and 2 bases from J, with 14 bases in between. The CDR3 region is CASSQEWSAATYEQYF. The DNA of the CDR3 is TGTGCCAGCAGCCAAGAGTGGTCCGCAGCCACCTACGAGCAGTACTTC.

The V and J genes are TRBV18 and TRBJ1-2; 11 bases map to TRBD1. Trimming took 3 bases from V and 5 from J; bases not matched to a gene: 8. The CDR3 has 16 amino acids. Germline V gene sequence: CDR1 KGHSH, CDR2 LQKENI. CDR3 nucleotide sequence: TGTGCCAGCTCACCCCATGGACAGGGGGCGCTTTATGGCTACACCTTC. Translation: CASSPHGQGALYGYTF. Based on the CDR3 plus reference TRBV18 and TRBJ1-2, the full variable domain is NAGVMQNPRHLVRRRGQEARLRCSPMKGHSHVYWYRQLPEEGLKFMVYLQKENIIDESGMPKERFSAEFPKEGPSILRIQQVVRGDSAAYFCASSPHGQGALYGYTFGSGTRLTVV.

This clone was detected only once. The chain couples TRBV7-9 to TRBJ2-3; D gene uncertain. This CDR3 is built from 11 residues. Trimming took 2 bases from V and 5 from J, leaving 2 bases between them. The germline V gene has CDR1 SEHNR and CDR2 FQNEAQ (reference sequence). This CDR3 is CASSLRDTQYF. CDR3 nucleotide sequence: TGTGCCAGCAGCTTAAGAGATACGCAGTATTTT.

This chain joins TRBV29-1 and TRBJ1-1; D unresolved. The CDR3 covers 12 residues. Trimming took off 2 bases at V and 0 bases at J, with 4 bases between the two ends. Germline V CDR1 and CDR2: SQVTM, ANQGSEA. The CDR3 spells CSVESVNTEAFF. The CDR3 coding sequence is TGCAGCGTTGAAAGCGTGAACACTGAAGCTTTCTTT. Full variable domain (outside the CDR3, taken from reference TRBV29-1 and TRBJ1-1): SAVISQKPSRDICQRGTSLTIQCQVDSQVTMMFWYRQQPGQSLTLIATANQGSEATYESGFVIDKFPISRPNLTFSTLTVSNMSPEDSSIYLCSVESVNTEAFFGQGTRLTVV.